Listed below are T cell receptor beta chains from one sample, sequenced in a study of PD-L1 blockade in urothelial cancer. Using immunoSEQ multiplex PCR, the repertoire was profiled, and TCRdb retains in-frame clones only, with some absent. Of 85,000 to 90,000 clones in the sample, more than 75% were seen once. Sequencing used PBMCs, obtained around atezolizumab (anti-PD-L1) treatment. These receptors were taken from a man between 60 and 70 years old with urothelial cancer. CDR3s include the opening cysteine and the closing phenylalanine or tryptophan. Fields, in order: D gene, V gene, J gene, CDR3 protein, CDR3 DNA. A D gene is named only where the DNA matches it firmly.

d_gene: TRBD1
v_gene: TRBV29-1
j_gene: TRBJ2-3
CDR3aa: CSVEDREADTQYF
CDR3nt: TGCAGCGTGGAGGACAGGGAAGCAGATACGCAGTATTTT

d_gene: .
v_gene: TRBV7-9
j_gene: TRBJ1-3
CDR3aa: CASSLTGSSSGNTIYF
CDR3nt: TGTGCCAGCAGCTTAACTGGTTCATCCTCTGGAAACACCATATATTTT

d_gene: TRBD2
v_gene: TRBV29-1
j_gene: TRBJ2-3
CDR3aa: CSADGRWREGPDTQYF
CDR3nt: TGCAGCGCCGATGGGCGGTGGCGGGAGGGCCCAGATACGCAGTATTTT

d_gene: TRBD2
v_gene: TRBV5-1
j_gene: TRBJ2-5
CDR3aa: CASSPGASGGETQYF
CDR3nt: TGCGCCAGCAGCCCCGGTGCTAGCGGGGGAGAGACCCAGTACTTC

d_gene: .
v_gene: TRBV9
j_gene: TRBJ1-1
CDR3aa: CASSVVGQTEAFF
CDR3nt: TGTGCCAGCAGCGTAGTCGGACAAACTGAAGCTTTCTTT

d_gene: .
v_gene: TRBV6-6
j_gene: TRBJ2-2
CDR3aa: CTSGHSNTGELFF
CDR3nt: TGTACTAGTGGTCACTCGAACACCGGGGAGCTGTTTTTT

d_gene: .
v_gene: TRBV7-3
j_gene: TRBJ2-2
CDR3aa: CASMNQENTGELFF
CDR3nt: TGTGCCAGCATGAATCAGGAGAACACCGGGGAGCTGTTTTTT

d_gene: .
v_gene: TRBV15
j_gene: TRBJ2-1
CDR3aa: CATSRADLGSYNEQFF
CDR3nt: TGTGCCACCAGCAGAGCGGACTTGGGCTCCTACAATGAGCAGTTCTTC

d_gene: .
v_gene: TRBV6-1
j_gene: TRBJ2-3
CDR3aa: CASRPRDRSTDTQYF
CDR3nt: TGTGCCAGCAGGCCAAGAGACAGAAGCACAGATACGCAGTATTTT

d_gene: TRBD1
v_gene: TRBV11-3
j_gene: TRBJ2-1
CDR3aa: CASSLRTGEYNEQFF
CDR3nt: TGTGCCAGCAGCTTAAGGACAGGGGAATACAATGAGCAGTTCTTC

d_gene: TRBD1
v_gene: TRBV4-1
j_gene: TRBJ1-1
CDR3aa: CASSKTRGQPEAFF
CDR3nt: TGCGCCAGCTCGAAAACTAGGGGACAGCCTGAAGCTTTCTTT

d_gene: .
v_gene: TRBV19
j_gene: TRBJ2-7
CDR3aa: CASSRSSTYEQYF
CDR3nt: TGTGCCAGTAGTAGGTCTAGCACCTACGAGCAGTACTTC

d_gene: .
v_gene: TRBV5-4
j_gene: TRBJ1-2
CDR3aa: CASSSGQFNYGYTF
CDR3nt: TGTGCCAGCAGCTCAGGACAGTTTAACTATGGCTACACCTTC